This T cell receptor beta chain is from a study of CD8 T cells in ankylosing spondylitis. Points on this clonotype: Its antigen is unknown.

Study-level results: Reportedly, disease-linked clones are significantly enriched in ankylosing spondylitis patients' matched synovial fluid. Fewer than 10 highly homologous variants made up a TCR beta motif that seemed to typify ankylosing spondylitis blood.

The CDR3 totals 13 residues. The V end was cut by 4 bases, the J end by 0 bases, with 8 bases between. Per the germline V gene, CDR1 is SQVTM and CDR2 is ANQGSEA. Quantitative 5'-RACE with molecular barcodes generated TCR beta libraries. From the 5' RACE reads, TCRdb called clonotypes with MiXCR, one entry per CDR3 protein. The sample has under 250,000 distinct CDR3 sequences, roughly 32% seen once. The chain has TRBV29-1 and TRBJ2-3; weak D call: TRBD1 (5 bases). What was sequenced was blood, either unsorted or a sorted T cell fraction (not recorded which). The TCR sequence derives from a male donor with ankylosing spondylitis or in good health (not recorded which). The CDR3 here is CSVVQGSTDTQYF. CDR3 DNA sequence: TGCAGCGTTGTTCAGGGTAGCACAGATACGCAGTATTTT.